This is a list of T cell receptor beta chains from one sample in a study of blood T cell repertoires in COVID-19. The table came from immunoSEQ multiplex PCR; TCRdb's copy has only in-frame clones and leaves some out. The repertoire holds 390,000 or so clones, with around nine tenths as singletons. Specimen: PBMCs or T cells enriched from blood (not recorded which). Receptor source: a woman in her forties or fifties who had recovered from COVID-19. CDR3s include the opening cysteine and the closing phenylalanine or tryptophan. Fields, in order: D gene, clone size, CDR3 length, V gene, J gene, CDR3 protein, CDR3 DNA. The D gene is left open where the match is weak. The size of a clone is reported for some rows only, either as once, few or many, or as a class for expanded clones.

TRBD1	-	18	TRBV15	TRBJ1-3	CATSPTLPGTATGNTIYF	TGTGCCACCAGCCCCACACTCCCCGGGACAGCTACTGGAAACACCATATATTTT
-	once	15	TRBV6-5	TRBJ2-5	CASPDRWDSQETQYF	TGTGCCAGCCCAGACCGGTGGGACTCCCAAGAGACCCAGTACTTC
-	-	18	TRBV7-3	TRBJ1-2	CASSLSPGEGRRNYGYTF	TGTGCCAGCAGCTTATCTCCCGGGGAGGGGCGGCGGAACTATGGCTACACCTTC
-	-	16	TRBV6-5	TRBJ1-2	CASSYNIRGTNYGYTF	TGTGCCAGCAGTTATAATATACGAGGTACAAACTATGGCTACACCTTC
TRBD2	-	15	TRBV2	TRBJ2-5	CATKTGTSGQETQYF	TGTGCCACCAAAACCGGGACTAGCGGCCAAGAGACCCAGTACTTC
TRBD2	-	18	TRBV4-1	TRBJ2-3	CASSQSESGGAGSDTQYF	TGCGCCAGCAGCCAAAGTGAAAGCGGGGGGGCCGGGTCAGATACGCAGTATTTT
-	-	12	TRBV12-3/TRBV12-4	TRBJ1-5	CASSLGAGPQHF	TGTGCCAGCAGTTTGGGAGCTGGGCCCCAGCATTTT
-	-	18	TRBV4-1	TRBJ1-2	CASSQGSGWQTINYGYTF	TGCGCCAGCAGCCAAGGATCCGGGTGGCAGACGATCAACTATGGCTACACCTTC
TRBD2	-	13	TRBV19	TRBJ2-7	CASSLGTSYEQYF	TGTGCCAGTAGTTTGGGGACTAGCTACGAGCAGTACTTC
TRBD1	-	14	TRBV15	TRBJ1-2	CATSRDRGGYGYTF	TGTGCCACCAGCAGGGACAGGGGCGGCTATGGCTACACCTTC
TRBD2	few	14	TRBV7-8	TRBJ2-3	CASSPGGGTDTQYF	TGTGCCAGCAGCCCCGGCGGGGGGACAGATACGCAGTATTTT
TRBD1	-	14	TRBV28	TRBJ2-7	CASSLAQGVYEQYF	TGTGCCAGCAGTTTGGCGCAGGGGGTCTACGAGCAGTACTTC
-	-	13	TRBV10-3	TRBJ1-1	CAIGTQANTEAFF	TGTGCCATCGGGACACAAGCTAACACTGAAGCTTTCTTT
TRBD1	-	15	TRBV3-1/TRBV3-2	TRBJ1-6	CASSQDTGGGSPLHF	TGTGCCAGCAGCCAAGATACAGGGGGCGGTTCACCCCTCCACTTT
-	-	15	TRBV6-5	TRBJ2-7	CASTPTPEVTYEQYF	TGTGCCAGCACCCCGACACCCGAAGTTACCTACGAGCAGTACTTC
-	-	16	TRBV15	TRBJ1-4	CATSRDWGATNEKLFF	TGTGCCACCAGCAGGGACTGGGGTGCAACTAATGAAAAACTGTTTTTT
TRBD2	few	15	TRBV6-5	TRBJ2-5	CASSWTSGGGETQYF	TGTGCCAGCAGCTGGACTAGCGGGGGCGGGGAGACCCAGTACTTC
TRBD2	-	18	TRBV7-2	TRBJ2-5	CASSVSISAGTRGETQYF	TGTGCCAGCAGCGTTTCGATCAGTGCCGGGACTAGAGGCGAGACCCAGTACTTC
-	-	12	TRBV5-1	TRBJ2-7	CASSLHSYEQYF	TGCGCCAGCAGCTTGCACAGCTACGAGCAGTACTTC
TRBD1	-	13	TRBV6-2/TRBV6-3	TRBJ1-1	CASSYGQATEAFF	TGTGCCAGCAGTTACGGACAGGCCACTGAAGCTTTCTTT
TRBD1	-	13	TRBV28	TRBJ2-7	CASRTGGSYEQYF	TGTGCCAGCCGGACAGGGGGCTCCTACGAGCAGTACTTC
TRBD1	-	15	TRBV7-9	TRBJ1-4	CASSSTGQLNEKLFF	TGTGCCAGCAGCTCCACGGGACAGCTTAATGAAAAACTGTTTTTT
TRBD1	-	16	TRBV7-9	TRBJ1-5	CASSRTTGGSNQPQHF	TGTGCCAGCAGCCGGACGACAGGGGGTAGCAATCAGCCCCAGCATTTT
-	-	13	TRBV12-3/TRBV12-4	TRBJ2-3	CASSPTSTDTQYF	TGTGCCAGCAGTCCCACAAGTACAGATACGCAGTATTTT
-	-	14	TRBV11-2	TRBJ2-7	CASSLGSGSYEQYF	TGTGCCAGCAGCTTAGGTTCAGGGTCCTACGAGCAGTACTTC
TRBD1	many	13	TRBV19	TRBJ1-5	CASSTGQVQPQHF	TGTGCCAGTAGTACCGGACAGGTCCAGCCCCAGCATTTT
-	few	14	TRBV30	TRBJ2-3	CAWDQGSPTDTQYF	TGTGCCTGGGACCAGGGATCTCCCACAGATACGCAGTATTTT
TRBD1	-	14	TRBV28	TRBJ2-7	CASSFLDRDNEQYF	TGTGCCAGCAGTTTCCTGGACAGGGATAACGAGCAGTACTTC
TRBD2	-	15	TRBV7-6	TRBJ2-3	CASSPLSGGTDTQYF	TGTGCCAGCAGCCCCCTCAGCGGGGGCACAGATACGCAGTATTTT
-	-	12	TRBV7-9	TRBJ1-1	CASSSLEAEAFF	TGTGCCAGCAGCTCTCTCGAAGCCGAAGCTTTCTTT
TRBD2	-	17	TRBV13	TRBJ2-3	CASSARPTSGGIDTQYF	TGTGCCAGCAGCGCTCGCCCCACTAGCGGAGGGATAGATACGCAGTATTTT
TRBD1	-	15	TRBV2	TRBJ1-2	CASLPDRGRSYGYTF	TGTGCCAGTCTCCCGGACAGGGGAAGAAGCTATGGCTACACCTTC
-	-	14	TRBV5-4	TRBJ2-7	CASSLYGLLYEQYF	TGTGCCAGCAGCTTGTACGGGTTACTCTACGAGCAGTACTTC
TRBD1	-	17	TRBV28	TRBJ1-2	CASTLEGQGPPRYGYTF	TGTGCCAGCACCCTGGAAGGACAGGGGCCTCCTCGATATGGCTACACCTTC
TRBD1	-	15	TRBV5-1	TRBJ1-1	CASSGTGGARTEAFF	TGCGCCAGCAGCGGTACAGGGGGCGCCCGGACTGAAGCTTTCTTT
-	-	15	TRBV24-1	TRBJ1-5	CATSLGGASNQPQHF	TGTGCCACCTCTTTAGGGGGGGCAAGCAATCAGCCCCAGCATTTT
-	-	15	TRBV5-1	TRBJ2-1	CASSIYLSSYNEQFF	TGCGCCAGCAGTATATATCTGAGCTCCTACAATGAGCAGTTCTTC
-	-	13	TRBV27	TRBJ1-1	CASRDNPNTEAFF	TGTGCCAGCAGGGACAACCCGAACACTGAAGCTTTCTTT
TRBD2	-	16	TRBV10-3	TRBJ2-5	CAISVPRGDGFGTQYF	TGTGCCATCAGTGTGCCGCGGGGGGACGGATTTGGGACCCAGTACTTC
-	-	12	TRBV7-2	TRBJ1-2	CASAGATYGYTF	TGTGCCAGCGCAGGGGCAACCTATGGCTACACCTTC
-	-	15	TRBV12-2	TRBJ2-7	CASRNPGTASYEQYF	TGTGCAAGTCGCAACCCCGGGACAGCCTCCTACGAGCAGTACTTC
TRBD1	-	15	TRBV18	TRBJ1-3	CASSAGGAVGNTIYF	TGTGCCAGCTCCGCAGGGGGCGCAGTTGGAAACACCATATATTTT
TRBD2	-	18	TRBV5-4	TRBJ2-2	CASSPGGASGVNTGELFF	TGTGCCAGCAGCCCCGGGGGGGCTAGCGGGGTGAACACCGGGGAGCTGTTTTTT
-	-	13	TRBV11-1	TRBJ1-5	CASSLGRNQPQHF	TGTGCCAGCAGCTTAGGCAGAAATCAGCCCCAGCATTTT
-	-	16	TRBV7-2	TRBJ1-6	CASSLPSGGARLALHF	TGTGCCAGCAGCTTACCAAGTGGAGGGGCCCGTTTGGCCCTCCACTTT
-	-	13	TRBV7-2	TRBJ2-7	CASSPSGGDEQYF	TGTGCCAGCAGCCCCTCCGGGGGAGACGAGCAGTACTTC
-	-	14	TRBV2	TRBJ2-5	CASGARGGQETQYF	TGTGCCAGCGGAGCGCGGGGTGGACAAGAGACCCAGTACTTC
TRBD1	-	18	TRBV7-6	TRBJ1-4	CASSAYPQGALANEKLFF	TGTGCCAGCAGCGCCTACCCACAGGGGGCGCTGGCTAATGAAAAACTGTTTTTT
TRBD1	-	15	TRBV7-6	TRBJ2-5	CASSSETGGVETQYF	TGTGCCAGCAGCAGTGAGACAGGGGGCGTTGAGACCCAGTACTTC
-	-	19	TRBV12-1	TRBJ1-5	CASSPSNGGQGARFPPQHF	TGTGCCAGCAGCCCCTCAAACGGGGGACAGGGGGCGCGGTTCCCCCCCCAGCATTTT
TRBD2	-	14	TRBV7-2	TRBJ2-3	CASSWGGGTDTQYF	TGTGCCAGCAGCTGGGGAGGGGGCACAGATACGCAGTATTTT